This T cell receptor beta chain is drawn from a study of regulatory T cells in long-lasting Graves disease. Building the TCR beta libraries relied on iRepertoire HTBI primers, and CDR3 regions underwent Arm-PCR. TCRdb passed the multiplex PCR reads through MiXCR, listing each CDR3 protein once. Of about 660,000 distinct CDR3 sequences listed, approximately 29% are singletons. This clonotype was counted only a few times. This sample's time point: persistent/refractory GD, antithyroid drugs over 5 years with positive TRAb. From PBMCs, RNA was extracted and then used to make the TCR library. CDR1 GTSNPN and CDR2 SVGIG come from the germline V gene (reference sequence). V lost 0 bases and J lost 12, with 17 bases in between. The CDR3 consists of 14 residues.

Sequencing was performed on peripheral blood mononuclear cells (PBMCs), taken when the disease was refractory, from a patient treated with antithyroid drugs. V and J are TRBV30 and TRBJ1-4; D is unclear. This sequence originates from a female donor with Graves disease. The CDR3 loop reads CAWSVRLEQSELFF. The CDR3 nucleotides are TGTGCCTGGAGTGTACGCCTCGAGCAGAGTGAACTGTTTTTT.